A selection of T cell receptor beta chains follows, all from one sample in a study of T cell repertoires in cytomegalovirus infection. These TCRs are of unknown antigen specificity. TCRdb reprocessed the reads via MiXCR and lists one record per CDR3 protein. The sample holds 650,000 to 850,000 distinct CDR3 sequences, under 35% seen once. The material sequenced was cultured CD8+ T cells from PBMCs, taken from culture after CMV antigen stimulation. The receptors were gathered from a human donor in good health (CMV status not recorded). Some clones in this sample may be carry-over from other donors' samples. Each CDR3 is given with its conserved first and last residue. The D gene is left open where the match is weak. Clone size is stated in some rows and not others, as once, few, many or a class when expanded.

V gene	J gene	D gene	clone size	CDR3 DNA	CDR3 protein
TRBV6-1	TRBJ1-5	NA	few	TGTGCCAGCAGTCGACCGCTCGATCAGCCCCAGCATTTT	CASSRPLDQPQHF
TRBV2	TRBJ2-6	TRBD1	NA	TGTGCCAGCAGCTGGGACAGGAGACGCTCTGGGGCCAACGTCCTGACTTTC	CASSWDRRRSGANVLTF
TRBV12-3/TRBV12-4	TRBJ1-2	NA	many	TGTGCCAGCAGCCCCGGCCCGACCCTCGGCTACACCTTC	CASSPGPTLGYTF
TRBV10-3	TRBJ2-7	NA	few	TGTGCCATCAGAATCTCCTCCTACGAGCAGTACTTC	CAIRISSYEQYF
TRBV4-1	TRBJ1-2	TRBD1	few	TGCGCCAGCAGCCCACAGGGGCAGTATGGCTACACCTTC	CASSPQGQYGYTF
TRBV7-8	TRBJ1-1	NA	many	TGTGCCAGCAGCCCTCAGGGGACAAGGGCCTTGAACACTGAAGCTTTCTTT	CASSPQGTRALNTEAFF
TRBV7-7	TRBJ2-1	TRBD1	few	TGTGCTAGCAGCCTTCGGACAGGGTCCCATGAGCAGTTCTTC	CASSLRTGSHEQFF
TRBV12-3/TRBV12-4	TRBJ2-7	NA	NA	TGTGCCAGCAGTTTCGTCGGAGGGGACTCCTACGAGCAGTACTTC	CASSFVGGDSYEQYF
TRBV24-1	TRBJ2-2	NA	NA	TGTGCCACCAGTGATTCGCAGGTAGACACCGGGGAGCTGTTTTTT	CATSDSQVDTGELFF
TRBV10-3	TRBJ2-1	NA	NA	TGTGCCATCAGTGAGTCGGCCATTGTTCGGGGGGCTTACAATGAGCAGTTCTTC	CAISESAIVRGAYNEQFF
TRBV10-3	TRBJ2-3	NA	NA	TGTGCCATCAGTGGGAGAGCCTCTAGCACAGATACGCAGTATTTT	CAISGRASSTDTQYF
TRBV5-1	TRBJ2-1	TRBD2	NA	TGCGCCAGCAGACAAGCGGGGCACGCGCAGTTCTTC	CASRQAGHAQFF
TRBV7-9	TRBJ2-3	NA	NA	TGTGCCGGCAGCTCCCCAGCAAGCACAGATACGCAGTATTTT	CAGSSPASTDTQYF
TRBV6-6	TRBJ2-7	NA	NA	TGTGCCAGCAGTTACTCAAATTTACCATCCTACTCCTACGAGCAGTACTTC	CASSYSNLPSYSYEQYF
TRBV29-1	TRBJ2-1	TRBD1	NA	TGCAGCGTTGTATCTGGGTGGGGACAGGGGACGTATAAGCAGTTCTTC	CSVVSGWGQGTYKQFF
TRBV9	TRBJ1-2	TRBD1	NA	TGTGCCAGCAGCGTAGGGGACAGGGGCTATGGCTACACCTTC	CASSVGDRGYGYTF
TRBV12-5	TRBJ2-4	NA	few	TGTGCTAGTGGTTTCACGGACGGACTAGCCAAAAACATTCAGTACTTC	CASGFTDGLAKNIQYF
TRBV5-6	TRBJ2-5	TRBD1	few	TGTGCCAGCAGCTCCGGGACAGGGGGCTTGAGAGAGACCCAGTACTTC	CASSSGTGGLRETQYF
TRBV10-3	TRBJ2-1	TRBD2	few	TGTGCCATCAGTGCGGGGGGGGTTGAGCAGTTCTTC	CAISAGGVEQFF
TRBV18	TRBJ2-5	TRBD2	NA	TGTGCCAGCTCACCGGCTAGCGGGGGGCCCGATACGAGGACCCAGTACTTC	CASSPASGGPDTRTQYF
TRBV20-1	TRBJ2-1	NA	NA	TGCAGTGCTAGGGGGACCCAGATTTCCTACAATGAGCAGTTCTTC	CSARGTQISYNEQFF
TRBV28	TRBJ1-5	TRBD1	NA	TGTGCCAGCAGACCGGACAGGCGCAATTGGGGCAATCAGCCCCAGCATTTT	CASRPDRRNWGNQPQHF
TRBV7-2	TRBJ2-7	NA	many	TGTGCCAGCAGCTTAGTAGGGGCCCCCTCCTACGAGCAGTACTTC	CASSLVGAPSYEQYF
TRBV29-1	TRBJ2-1	NA	NA	TGCAGCGCCCCCCCTAAGGGCAATGAGCAGTTCTTC	CSAPPKGNEQFF
TRBV7-2	TRBJ1-6	TRBD1	many	TGTGCCAGCAGCGGACACGGGACAGGTCCTTGGAATTCACCCCTCCACTTT	CASSGHGTGPWNSPLHF
TRBV12-3/TRBV12-4	TRBJ2-2	NA	few	TGTGCCAGCAGTCTCCGGGACCTTTTGAACACCGGGGAGCTGTTTTTT	CASSLRDLLNTGELFF
TRBV7-2	TRBJ2-1	NA	many	TGTGCCAGCAGCTTAAGTCTCAATGAGCAGTTCTTC	CASSLSLNEQFF
TRBV19	TRBJ1-1	TRBD1	NA	TGTGCCAGTAGTCCTGCTTACAGGGGGATGAACACTGAAGCTTTCTTT	CASSPAYRGMNTEAFF
TRBV5-1	TRBJ2-1	TRBD2	NA	TGCGCCAGCAGCTTGGCTCTAGCGGGGGTGAACAATGAGCAGTTCTTC	CASSLALAGVNNEQFF
TRBV14	TRBJ2-5	TRBD1	NA	TGTGCCAGCAGCCAAGATCTGGGACAGGGGTATTACCAAGAGACCCAGTACTTC	CASSQDLGQGYYQETQYF
TRBV18	TRBJ1-2	NA	NA	TGTGCCAGCTCACCACCCAGCGAGACGGGGGGCTACACCTTC	CASSPPSETGGYTF
TRBV6-6	TRBJ1-2	TRBD1	few	TGTGCCAGCAGCCCTGGAGGGGGCATGAACTATGGCTACACCTTC	CASSPGGGMNYGYTF
TRBV7-9	TRBJ1-1	TRBD1	few	TGTGCCAGCCTACCACAGGGGGTGAACACTGAAGCTTTCTTT	CASLPQGVNTEAFF
TRBV20-1	TRBJ2-3	TRBD2	NA	TGCAGTGCTTTTCCCGGGACTAGCGAAAACACAGATACGCAGTATTTT	CSAFPGTSENTDTQYF
TRBV7-6	TRBJ1-4	TRBD1	NA	TGTGCCAGCAGCTTATGGCAGGGGGCAGGAGAAAAACTGTTTTTT	CASSLWQGAGEKLFF
TRBV7-9	TRBJ2-5	TRBD2	few	TGTGCCAGCAGCTCCGGACTAGCGGGGAGCCAAGAGACCCAGTACTTC	CASSSGLAGSQETQYF